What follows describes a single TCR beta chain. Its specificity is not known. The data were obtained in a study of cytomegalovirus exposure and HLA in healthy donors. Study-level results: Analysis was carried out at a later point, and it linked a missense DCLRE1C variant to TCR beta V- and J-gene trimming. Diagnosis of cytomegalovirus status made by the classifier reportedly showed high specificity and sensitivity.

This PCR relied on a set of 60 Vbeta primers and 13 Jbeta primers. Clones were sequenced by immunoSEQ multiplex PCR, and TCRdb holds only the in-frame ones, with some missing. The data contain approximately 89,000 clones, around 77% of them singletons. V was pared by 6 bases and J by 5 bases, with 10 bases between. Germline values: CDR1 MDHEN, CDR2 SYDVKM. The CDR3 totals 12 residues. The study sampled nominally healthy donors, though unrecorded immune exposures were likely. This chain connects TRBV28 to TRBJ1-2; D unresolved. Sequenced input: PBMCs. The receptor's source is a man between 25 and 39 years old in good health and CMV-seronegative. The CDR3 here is CASSVSRYGYTF. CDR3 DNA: TGTGCCAGCAGCGTAAGCCGATATGGCTACACCTTC.